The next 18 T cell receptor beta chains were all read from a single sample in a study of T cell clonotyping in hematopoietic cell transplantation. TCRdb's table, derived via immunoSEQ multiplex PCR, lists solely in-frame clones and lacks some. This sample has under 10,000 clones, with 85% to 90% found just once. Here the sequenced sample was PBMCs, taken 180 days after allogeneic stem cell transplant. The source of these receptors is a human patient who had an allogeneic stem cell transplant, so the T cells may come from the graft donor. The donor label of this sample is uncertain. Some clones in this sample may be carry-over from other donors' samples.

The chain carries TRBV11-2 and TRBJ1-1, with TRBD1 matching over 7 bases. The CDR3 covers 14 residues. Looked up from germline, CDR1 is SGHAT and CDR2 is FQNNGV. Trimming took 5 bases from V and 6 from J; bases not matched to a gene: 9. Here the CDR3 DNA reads TGTGCCAGCAGCGCCGGGACAGAATGGGCTGAAGCTTTCTTT. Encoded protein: CASSAGTEWAEAFF.

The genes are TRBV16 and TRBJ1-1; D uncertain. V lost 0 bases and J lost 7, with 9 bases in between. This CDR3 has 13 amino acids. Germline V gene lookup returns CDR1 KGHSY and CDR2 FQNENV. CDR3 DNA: TGTGCCAGCAGCCAATCGATTGGAAATGAAGCTTTCTTT. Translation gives CASSQSIGNEAFF.

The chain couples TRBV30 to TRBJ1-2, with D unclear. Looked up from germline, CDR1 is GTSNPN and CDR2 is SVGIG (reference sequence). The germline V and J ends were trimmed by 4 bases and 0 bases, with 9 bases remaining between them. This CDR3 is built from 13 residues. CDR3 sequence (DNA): TGTGCCTGGATAGCTGAGACTAACTATGGCTACACCTTC. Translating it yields CAWIAETNYGYTF.

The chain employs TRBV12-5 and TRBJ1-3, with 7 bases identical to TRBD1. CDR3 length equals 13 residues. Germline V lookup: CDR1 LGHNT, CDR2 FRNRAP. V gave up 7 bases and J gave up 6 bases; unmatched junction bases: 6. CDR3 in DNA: TGTGCTAGTGTCGCTGGGACAGCAAACACCATATATTTT. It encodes CASVAGTANTIYF.

DNA for the CDR3: TGCAGCTACAAACGGGACCTGGGGACAGATACGCAGTATTTT. As protein: CSYKRDLGTDTQYF. The chain combines TRBV29-1 with TRBJ2-3, with D perhaps TRBD1 or TRBD2 (5 bases each). Germline V gene data show CDR1 as SQVTM and CDR2 as ANQGSEA. V was trimmed by 8 bases and J by 3 bases, leaving 18 bases between them. The CDR3 is 14 residues long.

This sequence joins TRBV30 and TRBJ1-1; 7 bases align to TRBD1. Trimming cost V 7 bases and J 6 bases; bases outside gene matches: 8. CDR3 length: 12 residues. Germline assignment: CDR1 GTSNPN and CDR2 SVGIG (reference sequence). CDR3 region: CALQGNRAEAFF. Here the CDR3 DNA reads TGTGCCTTACAGGGGAACAGGGCTGAAGCTTTCTTT.

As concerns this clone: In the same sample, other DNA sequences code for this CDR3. CDR3 DNA sequence: TGTGCCAGCAGTTATCCGAGGACCGGGGAGCTGTTTTTT. It yields the protein CASSYPRTGELFF. The chain links TRBV6-5 to TRBJ2-2, with unresolved D. Trimming stripped 3 bases from V and 5 bases from J, with 7 bases between. This CDR3 contains 13 residues. The germline CDR1 and CDR2 sequences are MNHEY and SVGAGI.

Here the CDR3 DNA reads TGTGCCAGCAAGACTAGCGGGGGAGACTACGAGCAGTACTTC. Translated, it gives CASKTSGGDYEQYF. This chain joins TRBV13 and TRBJ2-7, with 12 bases matching TRBD2. V was pared by 7 bases and J by 3 bases, with 4 bases of the junction left unmatched. The CDR3 contains 14 residues. The V gene's germline CDR1 is PRHDT and CDR2 FYEKMQ (reference sequence).

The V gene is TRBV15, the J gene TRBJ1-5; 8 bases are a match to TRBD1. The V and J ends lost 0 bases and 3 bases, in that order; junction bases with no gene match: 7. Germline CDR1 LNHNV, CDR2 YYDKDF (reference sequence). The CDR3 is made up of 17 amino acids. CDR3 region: CATSRDSGTGFNQPQHF. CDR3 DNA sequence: TGTGCCACCAGCAGAGATAGCGGGACAGGATTCAATCAGCCCCAGCATTTT.

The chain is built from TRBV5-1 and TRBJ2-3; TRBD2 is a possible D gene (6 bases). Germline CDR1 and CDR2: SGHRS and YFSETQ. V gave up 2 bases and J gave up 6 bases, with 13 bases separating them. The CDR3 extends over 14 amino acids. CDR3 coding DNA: TGCGCCAGCAGCTTTGGGACTGGGGGGGATACGCAGTATTTT. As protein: CASSFGTGGDTQYF.

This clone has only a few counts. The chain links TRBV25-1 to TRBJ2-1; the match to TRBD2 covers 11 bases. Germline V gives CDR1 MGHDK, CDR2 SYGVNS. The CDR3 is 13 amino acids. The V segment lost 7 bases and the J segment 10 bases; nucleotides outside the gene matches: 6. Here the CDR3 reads CASTLAGGGEQFF. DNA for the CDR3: TGTGCCAGCACCCTAGCGGGGGGAGGGGAGCAGTTCTTC.

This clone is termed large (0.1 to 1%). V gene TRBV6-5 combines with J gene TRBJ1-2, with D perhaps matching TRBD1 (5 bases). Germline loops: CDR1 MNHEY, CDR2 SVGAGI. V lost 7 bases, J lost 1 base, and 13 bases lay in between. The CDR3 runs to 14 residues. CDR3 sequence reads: CASTNGGSNYGYTF. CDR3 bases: TGTGCCAGCACCAACGGGGGGAGTAACTATGGCTACACCTTC.

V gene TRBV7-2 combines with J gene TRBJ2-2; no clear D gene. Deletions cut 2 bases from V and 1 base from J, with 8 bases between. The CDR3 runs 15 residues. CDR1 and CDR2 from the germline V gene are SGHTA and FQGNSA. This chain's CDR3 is CASSLNRVNTGELFF. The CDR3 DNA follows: TGTGCCAGCAGCTTAAACCGGGTGAACACCGGGGAGCTGTTTTTT.

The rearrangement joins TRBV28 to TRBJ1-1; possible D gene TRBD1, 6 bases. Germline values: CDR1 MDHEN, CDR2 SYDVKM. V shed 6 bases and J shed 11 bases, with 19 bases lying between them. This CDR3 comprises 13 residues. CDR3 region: CASRPERRGGAFF. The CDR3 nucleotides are TGTGCCAGCAGACCCGAACGCAGGGGTGGGGCTTTCTTT.

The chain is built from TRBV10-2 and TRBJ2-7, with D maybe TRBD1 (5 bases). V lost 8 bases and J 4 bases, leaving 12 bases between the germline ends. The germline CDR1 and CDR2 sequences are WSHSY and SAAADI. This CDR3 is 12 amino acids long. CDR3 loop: CASGYRLYEQYF. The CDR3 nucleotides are TGCGCCAGCGGGTACAGGTTGTACGAGCAGTACTTC.

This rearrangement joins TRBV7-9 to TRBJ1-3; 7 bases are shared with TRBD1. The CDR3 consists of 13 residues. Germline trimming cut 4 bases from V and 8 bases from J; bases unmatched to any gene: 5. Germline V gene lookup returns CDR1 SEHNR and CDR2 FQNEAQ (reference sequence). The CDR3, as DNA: TGTGCCAGCAGCTCCCGACAGGGTGACACCATATATTTT. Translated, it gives CASSSRQGDTIYF.

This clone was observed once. The CDR3, as DNA: TGTGCCAGCAGTCCTTCCCGACAGCGGAGCTCTGGAAACACCATATATTTT. This encodes CASSPSRQRSSGNTIYF. V and J are TRBV2 and TRBJ1-3; D is perhaps TRBD1 (5 bases). The ends were cut back, 5 bases at V and 0 bases at J, with 17 bases in the middle. Germline V CDR1 and CDR2: SNHLY, FYNNEI. The CDR3 is made up of 17 amino acids.

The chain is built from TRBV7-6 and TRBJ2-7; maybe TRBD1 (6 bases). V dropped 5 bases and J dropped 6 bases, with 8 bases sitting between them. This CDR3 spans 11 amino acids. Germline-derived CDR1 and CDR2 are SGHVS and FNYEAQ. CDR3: CASSHRVEQYF. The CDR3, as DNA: TGTGCCAGCAGCCACAGGGTCGAGCAGTACTTC.